The 23 T cell receptor beta chains listed next were all sequenced from one sample in a study of blood T cell repertoires in COVID-19. This table comes from immunoSEQ multiplex PCR, and its TCRdb copy is limited to in-frame clones, with some not included. This table holds 350,000 to 450,000 clones, over 85% found once. Input material: PBMCs or T cells enriched from blood (not recorded which). Source of these receptors: a woman aged 25-40 years who had recovered from COVID-19.

This clone was found a few times. The V gene is TRBV3-1 (or the pseudogene TRBV3-2), the J gene TRBJ1-2; 9 bases line up with TRBD1. V was clipped by 1 base and J by 2 bases; unmatched bases: 8. The CDR3 contains 17 residues. Germline V gene lookup returns CDR1 LGHDT and CDR2 YNNKEL (reference sequence). The CDR3 here is CASSQVVRDRENYGYTF. The DNA of the CDR3 is TGTGCCAGCAGCCAAGTTGTCAGGGACAGGGAAAACTATGGCTACACCTTC.

The CDR3 coding sequence is TGTGCCAGCAGTGACCGCTATGGCTACACCTTC. It is translated as CASSDRYGYTF. The gene calls are TRBV2 and TRBJ1-2, with D unresolved. Trimming stripped 3 bases from V and 4 bases from J, with 3 bases between. This CDR3 region has 11 residues. CDR1 and CDR2 (germline): SNHLY, FYNNEI.

The chain couples TRBV19 to TRBJ1-1; 9 bases align to TRBD1. Per the germline V gene, CDR1 is LNHDA and CDR2 is SQIVND (reference sequence). The CDR3 sequence is 15 residues long. Losses at the gene ends were 6 bases for V and 5 bases for J; bases not matched to a gene: 10. The CDR3 reads CASRRQGGLGTEAFF. The CDR3 nucleotides are TGTGCCAGTAGAAGACAGGGGGGATTAGGGACTGAAGCTTTCTTT.

For this clone: An end of the junction differs from the germline gene, which may be a read error. This chain connects TRBV6-5 to TRBJ2-1, with D perhaps TRBD1 (5 bases). Germline loops: CDR1 MNHEY, CDR2 SVGAGI. This CDR3 contains 13 residues. CDR3 sequence: CASSYFQGNEQFF. As DNA, the CDR3 is TGTGCCAGCAGCTACTTCCAGGGTAATGAGCAGTTCTTC.

The chain employs TRBV6-5 and TRBJ2-7, with 7 bases identical to TRBD2. Germline CDR1 MNHEY, CDR2 SVGAGI. Germline trimming cut 7 bases from V and 2 bases from J; bases unmatched to any gene: 5. The CDR3 sequence is 13 residues long. The CDR3 loop is CASTRGRAYEQYF. The CDR3 nucleotides are TGTGCCAGCACTCGCGGGAGAGCCTACGAGCAGTACTTC.

The chain has TRBV5-1 and TRBJ1-2; no clear D gene. Germline assignment: CDR1 SGHRS and CDR2 YFSETQ. The CDR3 runs to 12 residues. The V and J ends lost 5 bases and 8 bases respectively, with 13 bases between them. The DNA of the CDR3 is TGCGCCAGCAGAACCGGAGGGAAAGGCTACACCTTC. Translation: CASRTGGKGYTF.

The chain is built from TRBV7-9 and TRBJ1-5; no definite D call. The length of the CDR3 is 15 residues. Per germline, CDR1 SEHNR and CDR2 FQNEAQ (reference sequence). Trimming removed 1 base at V and 5 bases at J, with 12 bases between. The CDR3 sequence is CASSLGTATDQPQHF. DNA for the CDR3: TGTGCCAGCAGCTTAGGAACAGCTACTGATCAGCCCCAGCATTTT.

This rearrangement joins TRBV4-2 to TRBJ2-5, with 7 bases identical to TRBD2. Germline values: CDR1 LGHNA, CDR2 YNFKEQ. J lost 5 bases, V lost 0 bases, and 9 bases had no gene match. The CDR3 totals 16 residues. CDR3 bases: TGTGCCAGCAGCCAAGAGGAGGCGACTAGCCGGGAGACCCAGTACTTC. It is translated as CASSQEEATSRETQYF.

V gene TRBV4-3 combines with J gene TRBJ2-7; TRBD1 might be the D (5 bases). V lost 2 bases and J lost 0, with 11 bases in between. This CDR3 is built from 15 residues. CDR1 LGHNA and CDR2 YSLEER come from the germline V gene. This CDR3 is CASSQHDSSSYEQYF. The CDR3 DNA sequence: TGCGCCAGCAGCCAACACGACAGCAGCTCCTACGAGCAGTACTTC.

The chain is built from TRBV4-1 and TRBJ2-7, with 10 bases lining up with TRBD1. Germline V CDR1 and CDR2: MGHRA, YSYEKL. After removal of 1 base from V and 4 bases from J, the junction contained 1 base not matched to a gene. The length of the CDR3 is 14 residues. CDR3 amino acids: CASSQGQGAYEQYF. CDR3 in DNA: TGCGCCAGCAGCCAAGGACAGGGGGCGTACGAGCAGTACTTC.

This chain uses TRBV19 with TRBJ2-2; D uncertain. The CDR3 extends over 13 amino acids. CDR1 and CDR2 (germline): LNHDA, SQIVND (reference sequence). The CDR3 DNA is TGTCCATCAGGTCGCATTCCGGCCGGGGAGCTGTTTTTT. Amino acids: CPSGRIPAGELFF. Full variable domain (missing parts from reference TRBV19 and TRBJ2-2): DGGITQSPKYLFRKEGQNVTLSCEQNLNHDAMYWYRQDPGQGLRLIYYSQIVNDFQKGDIAEGYSVSREKKESFPLTVTSAQKNPTAFYLCPSGRIPAGELFFGEGSRLTVL.

V and J are TRBV4-1 and TRBJ2-5; D possibly corresponds to TRBD1 (6 bases). Germline V CDR1 and CDR2: MGHRA, YSYEKL. CDR3 length: 14 amino acids. V was pared by 0 bases and J by 5 bases, with 10 bases between. In DNA form, the CDR3 reads TGCGCCAGCAGCCAAGAAACAGGGCTGGAGACCCAGTACTTC. Its translation is CASSQETGLETQYF.

J is TRBJ2-3 and V is TRBV4-3; 12 positions agree with TRBD2. Germline V gives CDR1 LGHNA, CDR2 YSLEER. The length of the CDR3 is 18 residues. V was clipped by 0 bases and J by 2 bases; unmatched bases: 6. For the CDR3, the DNA is TGCGCCAGCAGCCAAGATTTGCTAGCGGGGGGGCCCACAGATACGCAGTATTTT. The encoded protein is CASSQDLLAGGPTDTQYF.

The rearrangement uses TRBV27 and TRBJ1-5; a weak D match, TRBD1 (6 bases). Germline loops: CDR1 MNHEY, CDR2 SMNVEV (reference sequence). V dropped 7 bases and J dropped 5 bases, with 18 bases sitting between them. There are 15 residues in the CDR3. The CDR3 DNA follows: TGTGCCAGCAAGAGTGGGGCAGGGGTCTATCAGCCCCAGCATTTT. This encodes CASKSGAGVYQPQHF.

CDR3 loop: CSVEQRTGGFEQYF. In nucleotides, the CDR3 is TGCAGCGTCGAACAAAGGACAGGGGGTTTCGAGCAGTACTTC. The rearrangement joins TRBV29-1 to TRBJ2-7, with 10 nucleotides matching TRBD1. Losses at the gene ends were 6 bases for V and 6 bases for J; bases not matched to a gene: 11. Germline CDR1 SQVTM, CDR2 ANQGSEA. The CDR3 spans 14 residues.

J is TRBJ1-6 and V is TRBV7-3; tentatively, D is TRBD1 (6 bases). The ends were cut back, 5 bases at V and 9 bases at J, with 17 bases in the middle. The CDR3 extends over 15 amino acids. The germline gives CDR1 SGHTA, CDR2 FQGTGA. CDR3 amino acids: CASSREWGRGSPLHF. The CDR3, as DNA: TGTGCCAGCAGCCGGGAATGGGGGCGAGGTTCACCCCTCCACTTT.

The V and J genes are TRBV6-5 and TRBJ1-1; D not certain. The V gene's germline CDR1 is MNHEY and CDR2 SVGAGI. CDR3 length equals 14 residues. The V end lost 4 bases, the J end lost 1 base, and 10 bases lay between the germline ends. This chain's CDR3 is CASSFTVGNTEAFF. CDR3 in DNA: TGTGCCAGCAGTTTTACAGTGGGGAACACTGAAGCTTTCTTT.

The CDR3 region has the DNA TGTGCCAGCAGCTCTCCGGGACAGGGGTCCAGCTATGGCTACACCTTC. Protein sequence: CASSSPGQGSSYGYTF. The chain uses TRBV7-9 and TRBJ1-2, with TRBD1 matching over 10 bases. CDR3 length equals 16 residues. V shed 4 bases and J 4 bases; nucleotides not matched to a gene: 9. From germline, CDR1 is SEHNR and CDR2 FQNEAQ (reference sequence).

In its sample, this clone was seen once. The chain is built from TRBV5-1 and TRBJ2-2, with a tentative D call TRBD2 (6 bases). With 2 bases removed from V and 5 bases from J, the gap between germline ends came to 10 bases. Germline V gene sequence: CDR1 SGHRS, CDR2 YFSETQ. CDR3 length equals 14 residues. CDR3 protein: CASSLRDLTGELFF. CDR3 DNA: TGCGCCAGCAGCTTAAGGGACTTAACCGGGGAGCTGTTTTTT.

The rearrangement links TRBV6-5 to TRBJ1-2; D is unclear. Germline lookup yields CDR1 MNHEY and CDR2 SVGAGI. The CDR3 totals 15 residues. V lost 2 bases to trimming and J lost 7 bases, with 17 bases between them. The CDR3 loop is CASSYGEGGLVGYTF. CDR3 nucleotides: TGTGCCAGCAGTTACGGGGAGGGAGGTCTTGTTGGCTACACCTTC.

V gene TRBV27 combines with J gene TRBJ1-5, with a weak D call TRBD1 (5 bases). There are 14 residues in the CDR3. Germline-derived CDR1 and CDR2 are MNHEY and SMNVEV (reference sequence). The V gene lost 1 base and the J gene lost 7 bases, with 11 bases spanning the gap. The CDR3 DNA reads TGTGCCAGCAGTTTATTCAGGGATGGGCAGCCCCAGCATTTT. This sequence encodes CASSLFRDGQPQHF.

The chain recombines TRBV19 with TRBJ2-3; TRBD2 matches at 10 bases. Germline-derived CDR1 and CDR2 are LNHDA and SQIVND (reference sequence). Germline trimming cut 6 bases from V and 1 base from J; bases unmatched to any gene: 7. The CDR3 covers 16 residues. The CDR3 sequence: CASSRVAGGRTDTQYF. In nucleotides, the CDR3 is TGTGCCAGTAGCCGAGTAGCGGGAGGTCGCACAGATACGCAGTATTTT.

The V gene is TRBV7-2, the J gene TRBJ1-6; 8 bases match TRBD1. The CDR3 is made up of 17 amino acids. V lost 3 bases and J lost 4; bases outside the gene matches: 8. The germline gives CDR1 SGHTA, CDR2 FQGNSA. The CDR3 DNA sequence: TGTGCCAGCAGCTTCCGACAGGGGCGAGGGTATAATTCACCCCTCCACTTT. Encoded protein: CASSFRQGRGYNSPLHF.